A selection of T cell receptor beta chains follows, all from one sample in a study of cytomegalovirus exposure and HLA in healthy donors. This table comes from immunoSEQ multiplex PCR, and its TCRdb copy is limited to in-frame clones, with some not included. The repertoire includes around 200,000 clones, about 88% of them detected once, and less than 0.4% sits in the top ten. Sequenced sample: PBMCs. All receptors derive from a woman in her thirties in good health and CMV-seronegative. CDR3s include the opening cysteine and the closing phenylalanine or tryptophan. A D gene is named only where the DNA matches it firmly. Expanded clones get a size class; other rows say once, few or many, or leave the size out.

>NA|NA|TRBV28|TRBJ1-4
TGTGCCAGCAGTTGGGAGGGTAGGGAGACTAATGAAAAACTGTTTTTT
CASSWEGRETNEKLFF
>NA|NA|TRBV11-2|TRBJ1-6
TGTGCCAGCAGCCCCTTGAGGACAGATAATTCACCCCTCCACTTT
CASSPLRTDNSPLHF
>NA|few|TRBV28|TRBJ2-1
TGTGCCAGCAGTGCACAGACAGGACTAGATGGCGATGAGCAGTTCTTC
CASSAQTGLDGDEQFF
>NA|NA|TRBV7-2|TRBJ1-2
TGTGCCAGCAGCTTAGCGGACAGAGGGTATGGCTACACCTTC
CASSLADRGYGYTF
>TRBD2|once|TRBV11-2|TRBJ2-5
TGTGCCAGCAGCTATGCACTAGCGGGATACCAAGAGACCCAGTACTTC
CASSYALAGYQETQYF
>NA|once|TRBV2|TRBJ1-3
TGTGCCAGCAGTGTGGGGCAGTTCTCTGGGAACACCATATATTTT
CASSVGQFSGNTIYF
>NA|NA|TRBV18|TRBJ1-1
TGTGCCAGCTCACCCCGGGGGAACACTGAAGCTTTCTTT
CASSPRGNTEAFF
>NA|NA|TRBV5-5|TRBJ2-7
TGTGCCAGCAGCCCGGTGGGGCGGTACGAGCAGTACTTC
CASSPVGRYEQYF
>NA|once|TRBV7-3|TRBJ2-5
TGTGCCAGCAGCCCGAATAGGGGGTTCGGGGAAGAGACCCAGTACTTC
CASSPNRGFGEETQYF
>NA|NA|TRBV11-2|TRBJ2-2
TGTGCCAGCAGTCTAAGGGGGGGCACGAACACCGGGGAGCTGTTTTTT
CASSLRGGTNTGELFF
>TRBD2|NA|TRBV6-5|TRBJ2-1
TGTGCCAGCAGCAAAGGACTAGCGGGGGGAGAGCAGTTCTTC
CASSKGLAGGEQFF
>TRBD1|NA|TRBV10-2|TRBJ1-6
TGCGCCAGCAGAGACCCGGGACAGGGTGTTTATTCACCCCTCCACTTT
CASRDPGQGVYSPLHF
>TRBD1|NA|TRBV5-1|TRBJ1-1
TGCGCCAGCAGCTTGGAGACAGGGGGTGAAGCTTTCTTT
CASSLETGGEAFF
>TRBD2|NA|TRBV15|TRBJ2-1
TGTGCCACCAGCAGAGAAACTAGCGGGCTTTATGAGCAGTTCTTC
CATSRETSGLYEQFF
>NA|few|TRBV4-2|TRBJ2-5
TGTGCCAGCAGCCCCGCGGGGAGGGAGACCCAGTACTTC
CASSPAGRETQYF
>NA|NA|TRBV6-1|TRBJ2-3
TGTGCCAGCAGTGAAGCCCTAGCGTCAGATACGCAGTATTTT
CASSEALASDTQYF
>NA|NA|TRBV4-2|TRBJ2-5
TGTGCCAGCAGCCAAGATTCCGGGGGAAGAGGGGAGACCCAGTACTTC
CASSQDSGGRGETQYF
>TRBD1|NA|TRBV7-4|TRBJ1-5
TGTGCCAGCAAAAGGACAGGGGGCAATTATAGCAATCAGCCCCAGCATTTT
CASKRTGGNYSNQPQHF
>NA|NA|TRBV6-5|TRBJ2-3
TGTGCCAGCAGTGCGGCAGATACGCAGTATTTT
CASSAADTQYF
>TRBD2|once|TRBV7-9|TRBJ2-5
TGTGCCAGCAGCTTATCGCTAGCGGGAGTTTACGAGACCCAGTACTTC
CASSLSLAGVYETQYF
>NA|NA|TRBV19|TRBJ2-1
TGTGCCAGTAGTACACAGACAGGTCCTAATGAGCAGTTCTTC
CASSTQTGPNEQFF
>TRBD2|few|TRBV18|TRBJ2-7
TGTGCCAGCTCACCGATCAGCGGGAGAGGGTACGAGCAGTACTTC
CASSPISGRGYEQYF
>NA|NA|TRBV2|TRBJ1-2
TGTGCCAGCAGTGAAAGCGGGGAGGAGGGCTATGGCTACACCTTC
CASSESGEEGYGYTF
>NA|NA|TRBV5-1|TRBJ2-7
TGCGCCAGCAGCTTGGCCAGGGAAACCTACGAGCAGTACTTC
CASSLARETYEQYF
>TRBD1|NA|TRBV28|TRBJ1-2
TGTGCCAGCAGTTTGGCGGGACAGGGTACAAGAGGCTACACCTTC
CASSLAGQGTRGYTF
>TRBD2|NA|TRBV28|TRBJ2-3
TGTGCCAGCAGTCGGGGACTAGCGGGCACAGATACGCAGTATTTT
CASSRGLAGTDTQYF
>NA|few|TRBV4-1|TRBJ2-7
TGCGCCAGCAGCCAAGGCGCGGGTGAGCAGTACTTC
CASSQGAGEQYF
>NA|NA|TRBV2|TRBJ1-1
TGTGCCAGCAGGGGGTCGGGGGGTTCCACTGAAGCTTTCTTT
CASRGSGGSTEAFF
>TRBD2|few|TRBV18|TRBJ2-7
TGTGCCAGCTCACCTGGACTAGCGGATGCCTACGAGCAGTACTTC
CASSPGLADAYEQYF
>TRBD2|NA|TRBV28|TRBJ2-1
TGTGCCAGCAGCCCCGTGGGACTAGCGGGAGATGAGCAGTTCTTC
CASSPVGLAGDEQFF
>TRBD1|NA|TRBV11-2|TRBJ2-1
TGTGCCAGCAGCGACAGGGAGAAGCAGTTCTTC
CASSDREKQFF
>NA|NA|TRBV19|TRBJ2-1
TGTGCCAGTAGTATGGTAGGAGGAAATGAGCAGTTCTTC
CASSMVGGNEQFF